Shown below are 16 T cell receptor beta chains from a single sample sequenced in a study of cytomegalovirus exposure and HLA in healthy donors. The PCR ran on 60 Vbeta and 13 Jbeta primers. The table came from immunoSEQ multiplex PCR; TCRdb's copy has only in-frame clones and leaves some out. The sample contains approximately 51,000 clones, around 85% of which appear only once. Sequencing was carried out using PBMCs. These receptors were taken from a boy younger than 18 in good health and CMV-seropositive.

The CDR3 spells CASSLGAGGYNEQFF. The CDR3 DNA follows: TGCGCCAGCAGCTTGGGGGCCGGGGGCTACAATGAGCAGTTCTTC. The chain employs TRBV5-1 and TRBJ2-1, with D possibly TRBD2 on 6 matching bases. Trimming cost V 0 bases and J 3 bases, with 10 bases left between them. The CDR3 extends over 15 amino acids. Germline CDR1 is SGHRS and CDR2 is YFSETQ.

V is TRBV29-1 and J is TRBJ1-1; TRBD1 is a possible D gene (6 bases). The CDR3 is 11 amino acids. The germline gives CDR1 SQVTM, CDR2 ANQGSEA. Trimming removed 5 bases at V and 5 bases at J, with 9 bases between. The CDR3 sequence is CSVIGGTEAFF. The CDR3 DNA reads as TGCAGCGTTATAGGGGGTACTGAAGCTTTCTTT.

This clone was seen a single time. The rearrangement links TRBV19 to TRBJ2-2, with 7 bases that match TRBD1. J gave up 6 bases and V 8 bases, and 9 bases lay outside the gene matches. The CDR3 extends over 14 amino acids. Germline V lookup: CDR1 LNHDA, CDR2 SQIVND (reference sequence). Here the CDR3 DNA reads TGTGCCAGTTCCGGGACAGTTGAGTCCGGGGAGCTGTTTTTT. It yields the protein CASSGTVESGELFF.

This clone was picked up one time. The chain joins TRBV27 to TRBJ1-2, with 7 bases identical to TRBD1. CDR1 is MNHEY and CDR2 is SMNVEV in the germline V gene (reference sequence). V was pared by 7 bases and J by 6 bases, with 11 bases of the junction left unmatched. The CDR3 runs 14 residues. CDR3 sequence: CASKRGGGSDGYTF. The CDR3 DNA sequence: TGTGCCAGCAAAAGAGGGGGCGGATCAGATGGCTACACCTTC.

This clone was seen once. The CDR3 spells CASSQDPIPGYGYTF. CDR3 nucleotides: TGCGCCAGCAGCCAAGATCCTATCCCCGGCTATGGCTACACCTTC. This chain links TRBV4-1 with TRBJ1-2; D remains unclear. In germline, CDR1 is MGHRA, CDR2 YSYEKL. Trimming left V 0 bases short and J 4 bases short, with 12 bases between. The CDR3 spans 15 residues.

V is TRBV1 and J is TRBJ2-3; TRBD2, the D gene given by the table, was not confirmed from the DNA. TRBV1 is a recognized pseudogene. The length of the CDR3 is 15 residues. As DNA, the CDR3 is TGCACCAGCATCCTACGGGGGGGCGGCTGTAATACGCAGTATTTT. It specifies CTSILRGGGCNTQYF.

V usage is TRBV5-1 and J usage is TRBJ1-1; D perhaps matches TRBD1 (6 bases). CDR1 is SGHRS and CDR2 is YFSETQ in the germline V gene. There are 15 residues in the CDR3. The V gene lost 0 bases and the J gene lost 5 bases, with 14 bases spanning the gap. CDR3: CASSLGAGEVTEAFF. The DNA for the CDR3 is TGCGCCAGCAGCTTGGGAGCAGGGGAAGTAACTGAAGCTTTCTTT.

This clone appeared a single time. CDR3 nucleotides: TGTGCCCGCGACCTACAGGGATCCGGGGAGCTGTTTTTT. Amino acid sequence: CARDLQGSGELFF. The chain uses TRBV19 and TRBJ2-2, with D perhaps matching TRBD1 (6 bases). From germline, CDR1 is LNHDA and CDR2 SQIVND (reference sequence). The germline V and J ends were trimmed by 11 bases and 6 bases, with 16 bases remaining between them. The CDR3 has 13 residues.

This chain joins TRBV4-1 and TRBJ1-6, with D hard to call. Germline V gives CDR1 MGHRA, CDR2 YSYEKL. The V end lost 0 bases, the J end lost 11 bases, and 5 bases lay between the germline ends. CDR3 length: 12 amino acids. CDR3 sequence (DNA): TGCGCCAGCAGCCAAGAGAGGGCACCCCTCCACTTT. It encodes CASSQERAPLHF.

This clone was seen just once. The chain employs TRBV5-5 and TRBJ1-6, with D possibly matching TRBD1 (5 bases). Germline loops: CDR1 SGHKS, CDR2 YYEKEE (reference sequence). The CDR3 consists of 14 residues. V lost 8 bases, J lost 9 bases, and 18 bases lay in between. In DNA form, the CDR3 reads TGTGCCAGTTGCGTCGGGGGAGGCTTTTCACCCCTCCACTTT. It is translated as CASCVGGGFSPLHF.

This chain's CDR3 is CASSYQGAMTEAFF. The DNA for the CDR3 is TGTGCCAGCAGTTACCAGGGGGCGATGACTGAAGCTTTCTTT. The J gene is TRBJ1-1, the V gene TRBV6-5; 8 nucleotides agree with TRBD1. Looked up from germline, CDR1 is MNHEY and CDR2 is SVGAGI. V lost 2 bases and J lost 5; bases outside the gene matches: 4. This CDR3 has 14 residues.

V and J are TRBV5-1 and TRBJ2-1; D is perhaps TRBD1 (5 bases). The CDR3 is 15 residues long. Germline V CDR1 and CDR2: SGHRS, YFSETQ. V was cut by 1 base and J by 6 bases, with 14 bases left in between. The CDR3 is CASSLQGGYRNEQFF. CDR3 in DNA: TGCGCCAGCAGCTTGCAGGGCGGCTACCGCAATGAGCAGTTCTTC. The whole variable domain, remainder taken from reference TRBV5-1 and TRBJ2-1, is KAGVTQTPRYLIKTRGQQVTLSCSPISGHRSVSWYQQTPGQGLQFLFEYFSETQRNKGNFPGRFSGRQFSNSRSEMNVSTLELGDSALYLCASSLQGGYRNEQFFGPGTRLTVL.

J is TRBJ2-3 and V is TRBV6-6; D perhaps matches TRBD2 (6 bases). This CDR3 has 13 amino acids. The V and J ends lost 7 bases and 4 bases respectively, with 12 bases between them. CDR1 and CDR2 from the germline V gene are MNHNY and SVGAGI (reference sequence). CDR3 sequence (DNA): TGTGCCAGCATCCACGGCGGGGCAGATACGCAGTATTTT. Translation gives CASIHGGADTQYF.

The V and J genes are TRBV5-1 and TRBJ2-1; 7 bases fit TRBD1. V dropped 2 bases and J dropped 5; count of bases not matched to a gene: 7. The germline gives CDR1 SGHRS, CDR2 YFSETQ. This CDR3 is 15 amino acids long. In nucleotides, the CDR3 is TGCGCCAGCAGCTTTTTCGACAGGGACAACAATGAGCAGTTCTTC. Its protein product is CASSFFDRDNNEQFF.

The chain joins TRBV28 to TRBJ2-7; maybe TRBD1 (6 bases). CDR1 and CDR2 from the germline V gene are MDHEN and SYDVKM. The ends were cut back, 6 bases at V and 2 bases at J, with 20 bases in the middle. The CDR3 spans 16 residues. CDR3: CASRSGTSTITYEQYF. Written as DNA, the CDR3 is TGTGCCAGCAGATCGGGGACATCCACCATTACCTACGAGCAGTACTTC.

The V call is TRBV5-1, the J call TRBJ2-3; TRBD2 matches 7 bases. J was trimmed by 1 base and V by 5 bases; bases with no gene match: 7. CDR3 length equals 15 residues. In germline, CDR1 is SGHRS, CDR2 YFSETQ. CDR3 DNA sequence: TGCGCCAGCAGTAAGGGACTACCTCGCACAGATACGCAGTATTTT. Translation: CASSKGLPRTDTQYF.